The TCR beta chain described here comes from a study of T cells in Graves' hyperthyroidism and ophthalmopathy. Study-wide results and caveats: The authors' 13 V-J model separated ophthalmopathy from stable hyperthyroidism. Most thyroid clonotypes expanded above 0.001 appeared in blood too.

Trimming stripped 1 base from V and 8 bases from J, with 15 bases between. Germline CDR1 is SNHLY and CDR2 is FYNNEI. This CDR3 region has 15 residues. Fresh peripheral blood, 8 to 10 ml, was the source of the PBMCs. This clonotype was seen ten or more times. Its antigen is currently unknown. Amplified regions were TCR beta CDR3 sequences from RNA transcripts. The primer set for the first-round RT-PCR of the TCR CDR3 was HTBI. MiXCR was run by TCRdb on the multiplex PCR reads, yielding one entry per CDR3 protein. The profile shows some 370,000 distinct CDR3 sequences, about 17% of them singletons. This chain uses TRBV2 with TRBJ1-5; D ambiguous. Sequenced material: blood. This TCR derives from a woman between 25 and 40 years old with Graves' hyperthyroidism that later progressed to Graves' ophthalmopathy. The CDR3 is CASSEDVSPLEPQHF. The CDR3 nucleotides read TGTGCCAGCAGTGAAGACGTCAGCCCCTTGGAGCCCCAGCATTTT.